This TCR beta chain was documented in a study of T-cell memory formation after mild COVID-19. TCRdb re-analysed the 5' RACE reads in MiXCR, keeping a single row per CDR3 protein. Of about 320,000 distinct CDR3 sequences in the sample, over 11% were seen once. The CDR3 covers 14 residues. The ends were cut back, 5 bases at V and 2 bases at J, with 12 bases in the middle. Germline V gives CDR1 SEHNR, CDR2 FQNEAQ (reference sequence). This clonotype was counted between two and nine times. Its antigen remains unknown. Whole-study results and caveats: CD4+ bias marked clones expanding day 15 to 37, unlike balanced contracting clones. Some clones that responded turned up in pre-infection memory, which suggests that cross-reactive memory joined in.

The material sequenced was PBMCs or a T cell subset sorted from them (not recorded which). The sequence was collected from a man younger than 30 who had mild COVID-19 (a few samples of this study predate the infection). Cell type and time point are not known. The V and J genes are TRBV7-9 and TRBJ2-5; D is uncertain. DNA for the CDR3: TGTGCCAGCAGCCATCCAGCCAGGCAAGAGACCCAGTACTTC. It translates to CASSHPARQETQYF.